This TCR beta chain was observed in a study of identical twins. It was template switching that added a universal primer site, and there were unique molecular identifiers on the cDNA. Each CDR3 protein gets one entry after TCRdb re-called the 5' RACE reads with MiXCR. The sample carries 150,000 or so distinct CDR3 sequences, under 4.5% recorded once. The CDR3 runs 14 residues. In germline, CDR1 is DFQATT, CDR2 SNEGSKA (reference sequence). Trimming cost V 6 bases and J 1 base; bases outside gene matches: 9. Healthy Caucasians provided all donations. This clonotype has a count of ten or more. Its antigen is unidentified. Findings of the study overall: Modelling underestimated the level of out-of-frame TCR alpha sharing observed in monozygotic twins. Sharing of beta out-of-frame sequences by twins showed a weaker excess.

The sequence was collected from a man younger than 35 in good health. The chain carries TRBV20-1 and TRBJ2-7, with TRBD1 matching over 7 bases. The sequencing input was memory T cells sorted from blood. CDR3 sequence (DNA): TGCAGTGCAGAAGACAGGGAACGATCCTACGAGCAGTACTTC. Residues: CSAEDRERSYEQYF.